This TCR beta chain originates from a study of T cells in localized non-small cell lung cancer. Study-level findings and limits: The study found T cell clonality highest in uninvolved adjacent lung, above tumor. A median approximately 61 of the top 100 tumor clones appeared in adjacent lung.

The method was immunoSEQ multiplex PCR; TCRdb's version includes in-frame clones alone and lacks a portion of them. The sample lists 38,000 or so clones, approximately 80% occurring once. A remark on this clone: Its antigen is still unknown.

V was pared by 1 base and J by 4 bases, with 14 bases between. The CDR3 has 15 residues. Germline V gene sequence: CDR1 SGHRS, CDR2 YFSETQ. The rearrangement joins TRBV5-1 to TRBJ2-5; D may be TRBD1 or TRBD2 (5 bases each). The source is a male donor at least 60 years old with stage II lung adenocarcinoma. Sequences were derived from peripheral blood mononuclear cells, sampled before any cancer treatment. CDR3 nucleotide sequence: TGCGCCAGCAGCTTGCCGGGGCAGGACTTAGAGACCCAGTACTTC. Translated: CASSLPGQDLETQYF.